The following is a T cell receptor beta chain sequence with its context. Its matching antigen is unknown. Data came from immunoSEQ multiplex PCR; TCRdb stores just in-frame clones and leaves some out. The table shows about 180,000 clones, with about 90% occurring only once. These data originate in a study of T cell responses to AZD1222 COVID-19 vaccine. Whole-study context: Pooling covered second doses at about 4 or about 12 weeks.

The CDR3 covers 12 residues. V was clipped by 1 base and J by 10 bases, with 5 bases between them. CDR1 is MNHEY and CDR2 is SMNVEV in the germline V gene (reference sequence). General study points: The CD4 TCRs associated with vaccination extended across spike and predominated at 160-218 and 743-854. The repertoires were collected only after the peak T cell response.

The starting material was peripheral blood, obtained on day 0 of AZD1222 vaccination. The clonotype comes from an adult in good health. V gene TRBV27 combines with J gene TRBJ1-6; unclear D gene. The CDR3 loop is CASSLLGSPLHF. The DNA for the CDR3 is TGTGCCAGCAGTTTATTAGGATCACCCCTCCACTTT.